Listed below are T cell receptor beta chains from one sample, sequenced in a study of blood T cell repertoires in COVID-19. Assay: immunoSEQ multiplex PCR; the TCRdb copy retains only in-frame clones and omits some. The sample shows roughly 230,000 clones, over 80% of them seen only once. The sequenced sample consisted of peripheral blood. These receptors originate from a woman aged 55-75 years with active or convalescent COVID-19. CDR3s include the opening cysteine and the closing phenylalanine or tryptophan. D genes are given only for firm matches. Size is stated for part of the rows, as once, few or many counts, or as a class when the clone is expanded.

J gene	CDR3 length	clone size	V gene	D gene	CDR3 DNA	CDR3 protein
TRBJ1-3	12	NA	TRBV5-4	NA	TGTGCCAGCAACGAACTTGGAAACACCATATATTTT	CASNELGNTIYF
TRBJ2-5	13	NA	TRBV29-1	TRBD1	TGCAGCGTTGGGGGGACAGAACAAGAGACCCAGTACTTC	CSVGGTEQETQYF
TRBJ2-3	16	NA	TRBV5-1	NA	TGCGCCAGCAGCGCCGACAGGCAGGGCCTATATGATACGCAGTATTTT	CASSADRQGLYDTQYF
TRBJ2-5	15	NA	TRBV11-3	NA	TGTGCCAGCAGCTTAGTTCCTAGCGACCAGGGGACCCAGTACTTC	CASSLVPSDQGTQYF
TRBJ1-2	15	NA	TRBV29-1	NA	TGCAGCGTTGCTAGGGGCAGCGACGAGAATGTCGGCTACACCTTC	CSVARGSDENVGYTF
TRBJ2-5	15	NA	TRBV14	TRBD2	TGTGCCAGCAGCCAGACTAGCGGGAGTGGGGAGACCCAGTACTTC	CASSQTSGSGETQYF
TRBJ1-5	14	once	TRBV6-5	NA	TGTGCCAGCAGCCCCGGGGAGGTAGGACAGCCCCAGCATTTT	CASSPGEVGQPQHF
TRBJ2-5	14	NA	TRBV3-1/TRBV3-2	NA	TGTGCCAGCAGCCCAGGGGTGATTGGTCAGACCCAGTACTTC	CASSPGVIGQTQYF
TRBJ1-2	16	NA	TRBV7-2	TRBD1	TGTGCCAGCAGCTTAAGAGGACAGGGGGCGCTGGATGGCTACACCTTC	CASSLRGQGALDGYTF
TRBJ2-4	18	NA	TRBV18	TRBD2	TGTGCCAGCTCACCAGGTCTAGCGGGAGGGATAGCCAAAAACATTCAGTACTTC	CASSPGLAGGIAKNIQYF
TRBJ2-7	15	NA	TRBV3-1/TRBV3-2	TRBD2	TGTGCCAGCCGCAGGCAGCTAGCGGGGGCCTACGAGCAGTACTTC	CASRRQLAGAYEQYF
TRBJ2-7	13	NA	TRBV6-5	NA	TGTGCCAGCAGTTACCAGGGGCCCTACGAGCAGTACTTC	CASSYQGPYEQYF
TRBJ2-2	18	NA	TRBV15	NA	TGTGCCACCAGCAGAGATAAGGTCGCAACAGGGAATGCCGGGGAGCTGTTTTTT	CATSRDKVATGNAGELFF
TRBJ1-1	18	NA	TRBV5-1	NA	TGCGCCAGCAGCCCTCTCCTCGGGGGGGGCGCGGGTAACACTGAAGCTTTCTTT	CASSPLLGGGAGNTEAFF
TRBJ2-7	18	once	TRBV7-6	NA	TGTGCCAGCAGCTTATACACCACTCCAGGGTCCCCTCCCTACGAGCAGTACTTC	CASSLYTTPGSPPYEQYF
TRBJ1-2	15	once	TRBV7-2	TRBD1	TGTGCCAGCAGCCTCAACAGGGGAGGAGTAGTTGGCTACACCTTC	CASSLNRGGVVGYTF
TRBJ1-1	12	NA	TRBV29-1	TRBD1	TGCAGCGTTGTAACAGGGGCGACTGAAGCTTTCTTT	CSVVTGATEAFF
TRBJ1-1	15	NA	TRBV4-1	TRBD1	TGCGCCAGCAGCCTCTACGGGACAGATAACACTGAAGCTTTCTTT	CASSLYGTDNTEAFF
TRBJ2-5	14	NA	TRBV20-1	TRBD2	TGCAGTGCTAGTGTCTCCGGGGGGAAAGAGACCCAGTACTTC	CSASVSGGKETQYF
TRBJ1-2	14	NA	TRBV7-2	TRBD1	TGTGCCAGCAGCTTACAACAGGGGAACTATGGCTACACCTTC	CASSLQQGNYGYTF
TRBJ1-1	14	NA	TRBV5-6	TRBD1	TGTGCCAGCAGCGGGGACAGCTGGGGCACTGAAGCTTTCTTT	CASSGDSWGTEAFF
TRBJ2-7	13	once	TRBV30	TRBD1	TGTGCCTGGCTAGGGACAGAGCCCCTCGAGCAGTACTTC	CAWLGTEPLEQYF
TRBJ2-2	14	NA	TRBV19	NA	TGTGCCAGTAGTATACAAACGAACACCGGGGAGCTGTTTTTT	CASSIQTNTGELFF
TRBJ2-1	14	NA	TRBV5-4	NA	TGTGCCAGCAGCTTTCAGGCTGGTGACAATGAGCAGTTCTTC	CASSFQAGDNEQFF
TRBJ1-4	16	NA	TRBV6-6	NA	TGTGCCAGCAGTTACCCCTTGGCCGCCTCTAATGAAAAACTGTTTTTT	CASSYPLAASNEKLFF
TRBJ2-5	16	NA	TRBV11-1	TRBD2	TGTGCCAGCAGCTTAGGTAGCGGGGGCGATCAAGAGACCCAGTACTTC	CASSLGSGGDQETQYF
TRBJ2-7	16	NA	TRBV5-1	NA	TGCGCCAGCAGCACCCTTGGTGGCTCCGGGGGCTACGAGCAGTACTTC	CASSTLGGSGGYEQYF
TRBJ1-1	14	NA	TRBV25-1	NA	TGTGCCAGCAGTGGCCGGACAGCGAACACTGAAGCTTTCTTT	CASSGRTANTEAFF
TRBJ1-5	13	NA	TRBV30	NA	TGTGCCTGGAGTGTAGGGGGTTATCAGCCCCAGCATTTT	CAWSVGGYQPQHF
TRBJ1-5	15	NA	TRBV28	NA	TGTGCCAGCAGTCCGGCCGAGCGGGGACATCAGCCCCAGCATTTT	CASSPAERGHQPQHF
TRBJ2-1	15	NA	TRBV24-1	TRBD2	TGTGCCACCAGTGTACGAGCGGGGATTGTGGATGAGCAGTTCTTC	CATSVRAGIVDEQFF
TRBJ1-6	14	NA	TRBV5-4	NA	TGTGCCAGCAGCTTGCGCACGATGAGTTCACCCCTCCACTTT	CASSLRTMSSPLHF
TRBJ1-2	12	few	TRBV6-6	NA	TGTGCCAGCAGTTACGCGGGGTATGGCTACACCTTC	CASSYAGYGYTF
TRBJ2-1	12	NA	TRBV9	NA	TGTGCCAGCGGTGTATCGGGGAATGAGCAGTTCTTC	CASGVSGNEQFF
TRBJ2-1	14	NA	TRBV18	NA	TGTGCCAGCTCACCGGAGGACCTATACAATGAGCAGTTCTTC	CASSPEDLYNEQFF
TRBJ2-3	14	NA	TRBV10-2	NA	TGCGCCAGCAAAGACCCGGGCGGGGCAGATACGCAGTATTTT	CASKDPGGADTQYF
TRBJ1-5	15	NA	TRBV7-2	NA	TGTGCCAGCAGCGGAGATGGACACCTTAATCAGCCCCAGCATTTT	CASSGDGHLNQPQHF
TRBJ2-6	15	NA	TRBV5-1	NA	TGCGCCAGCAGCCCAACAGGTCCTGAAGCCAACGTCCTGACTTTC	CASSPTGPEANVLTF
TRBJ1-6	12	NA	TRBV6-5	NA	TGTGCCAGCAGGCAGGGTTATTCACCCCTCCACTTT	CASRQGYSPLHF
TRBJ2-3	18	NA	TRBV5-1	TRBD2	TGCGCCAGCAGCTCTGGACTAGCGGGGGGTTCGAGCACAGATACGCAGTATTTT	CASSSGLAGGSSTDTQYF
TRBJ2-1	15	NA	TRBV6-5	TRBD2	TGTGCCAGCAGTTACAGAAGCGGGGGGGCGTATGAGCAGTTCTTC	CASSYRSGGAYEQFF
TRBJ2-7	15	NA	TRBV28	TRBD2	TGTGCCACCGATCGGACTAGCGGGCCCTCCTACGAGCAGTACTTC	CATDRTSGPSYEQYF
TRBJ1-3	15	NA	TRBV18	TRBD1	TGTGCCAGCTCAACTCGGACAGGGCCTGGAAACACCATATATTTT	CASSTRTGPGNTIYF
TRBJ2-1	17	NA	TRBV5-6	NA	TGTGCCAGCAGCTTGAGGTGGGCCGGCCAGAGAGACAATGAGCAGTTCTTC	CASSLRWAGQRDNEQFF
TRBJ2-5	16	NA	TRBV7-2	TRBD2	TGTGCCAGCAGCTCTAGTGGTGGGGGGGGACAAGAGACCCAGTACTTC	CASSSSGGGGQETQYF
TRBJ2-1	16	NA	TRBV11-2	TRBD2	TGTGCCAGCAGCTTAAATGGACTAGCGGGGTTTGGTGAGCAGTTCTTC	CASSLNGLAGFGEQFF
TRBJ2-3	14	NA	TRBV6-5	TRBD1	TGTGCCAGCAGTTTGGGACAGGGGCCTTATACGCAGTATTTT	CASSLGQGPYTQYF
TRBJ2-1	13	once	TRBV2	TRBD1	TGTGCCAGCCAGTGGGACAGCTACAATGAGCAGTTCTTC	CASQWDSYNEQFF
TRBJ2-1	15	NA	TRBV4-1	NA	TGCGCCAGCAGCCAAGGGACGGGATCCTACAATGAGCAGTTCTTC	CASSQGTGSYNEQFF
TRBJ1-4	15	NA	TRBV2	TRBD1	TGTGCCAGCAGCGTCCTGAGGGGGCGCAGTGAAAAACTGTTTTTT	CASSVLRGRSEKLFF